The 31 T cell receptor beta chains below come from one sample, sequenced in a study of PD-1 blockade in mismatch repair-deficient tumors. TCRdb's table, derived via immunoSEQ multiplex PCR, lists solely in-frame clones and lacks some. The table lists approximately 110,000 clones, around 80% of them singletons. The sample in question was peripheral blood, obtained approximately 60 weeks after starting pembrolizumab. The receptors here all came from an adult with mismatch repair-deficient cancer.

The chain uses TRBV14 and TRBJ1-1, with unresolved D. CDR1 and CDR2 from the germline V gene are SGHDN and FVKESK. Trimming cost V 4 bases and J 0 bases, with 12 bases left between them. The CDR3 has 15 amino acids. CDR3 region: CASSPPGQMNTEAFF. CDR3 DNA sequence: TGTGCCAGCAGCCCCCCTGGGCAGATGAACACTGAAGCTTTCTTT.

This rearrangement joins TRBV28 to TRBJ2-5, with D uncertain. V dropped 3 bases and J dropped 5 bases, with 4 bases sitting between them. Germline CDR1 MDHEN, CDR2 SYDVKM. The CDR3 is 11 amino acids. The CDR3 here is CASSLAETQYF. In nucleotides, the CDR3 is TGTGCCAGCAGTTTGGCTGAGACCCAGTACTTC.

The chain carries TRBV4-1 and TRBJ2-7; 7 bases are shared with TRBD1. Trimming removed 4 bases from V and 6 bases from J; junction bases left unmatched: 6. The CDR3 is made up of 13 amino acids. The germline CDR1 and CDR2 sequences are MGHRA and YSYEKL. CDR3 region: CASSPTGLGEQYF. CDR3 sequence (DNA): TGCGCCAGCAGCCCGACAGGGCTAGGCGAGCAGTACTTC.

The V gene is TRBV7-3, the J gene TRBJ2-3; D unresolved. The CDR3 is 13 amino acids. Germline CDR1 reads SGHTA; CDR2 reads FQGTGA. V lost 2 bases to trimming and J lost 4 bases, with 7 bases between them. The CDR3 here is CASSLYPSDTQYF. CDR3 sequence (DNA): TGTGCCAGCAGCTTATACCCGTCAGATACGCAGTATTTT.

This chain joins TRBV28 and TRBJ2-7, with 8 bases lining up with TRBD2. Trimming at V came to 3 bases and at J to 1 base, leaving 5 bases not matched to a gene. This CDR3 has 15 amino acids. Germline V gives CDR1 MDHEN, CDR2 SYDVKM. CDR3 coding DNA: TGTGCCAGCAGTTTTGCGTCGGGGGGGTCCTACGAGCAGTACTTC. Amino acid sequence: CASSFASGGSYEQYF.

As concerns this clone: Other DNA variants within this sample encode the same CDR3. The chain joins TRBV19 to TRBJ2-7; 7 nucleotides align to TRBD1. This CDR3 comprises 13 residues. The germline V gene encodes CDR1 LNHDA and CDR2 SQIVND (reference sequence). Trimming took 5 bases from V and 2 from J; bases not matched to a gene: 3. DNA of the CDR3: TGTGCCAGTAGTCCGGGACAGCCCTACGAGCAGTACTTC. It specifies CASSPGQPYEQYF.

The genes are TRBV7-2 and TRBJ1-1; D might be TRBD1 (5 bases). The CDR3 extends over 12 amino acids. V was clipped by 7 bases and J by 5 bases, with 11 bases between them. Germline V gene lookup returns CDR1 SGHTA and CDR2 FQGNSA. The CDR3 DNA is TGTGCCAGCACCCAACGGGGGACTGAAGCTTTCTTT. This translates into CASTQRGTEAFF.

The chain uses TRBV7-2 and TRBJ2-1; 11 positions match TRBD2. This CDR3 is built from 15 residues. CDR1 and CDR2 from the germline V gene are SGHTA and FQGNSA. V was clipped by 6 bases and J by 3 bases; unmatched bases: 4. CDR3 in DNA: TGTGCCAGCAGTCCCGGGACTAGCGGCTACAATGAGCAGTTCTTC. Translating it yields CASSPGTSGYNEQFF.

The V and J genes are TRBV11-2 and TRBJ1-2; 8 bases agree with TRBD1. The V segment lost 1 base and the J segment 4 bases; nucleotides outside the gene matches: 5. Germline lookup yields CDR1 SGHAT and CDR2 FQNNGV. This CDR3 comprises 15 residues. As DNA, the CDR3 is TGTGCCAGCAGCTTAGGACGGACAGGGCCCTATGGCTACACCTTC. It specifies CASSLGRTGPYGYTF. The variable domain in full, with the rest retrieved from reference TRBV11-2 and TRBJ1-2, is EAGVAQSPRYKIIEKRQSVAFWCNPISGHATLYWYQQILGQGPKLLIQFQNNGVVDDSQLPKDRFSAERLKGVDSTLKIQPAKLEDSAVYLCASSLGRTGPYGYTFGSGTRLTVV.

This clone came up once. The CDR3 region is CASSLQGTRTEAFF. Here the CDR3 DNA reads TGTGCCAGCAGCTTACAGGGGACGAGGACTGAAGCTTTCTTT. The rearrangement uses TRBV7-9 and TRBJ1-1; tentatively, D is TRBD1 (6 bases). CDR3 length: 14 residues. V lost 2 bases to trimming and J lost 5 bases, with 12 bases between them. The germline V gene has CDR1 SEHNR and CDR2 FQNEAQ (reference sequence).

The chain couples TRBV7-2 to TRBJ1-1; D is unclear. Per germline, CDR1 SGHTA and CDR2 FQGNSA. V was pared by 2 bases and J by 0 bases, with 10 bases between. There are 15 residues in the CDR3. The CDR3, as DNA: TGTGCCAGCAGCTTATCCCCTCCCTTGAACACTGAAGCTTTCTTT. This sequence encodes CASSLSPPLNTEAFF.

The chain carries TRBV7-9 and TRBJ2-5; TRBD2 matches at 15 bases. CDR3 size: 15 residues. With 5 bases clipped from V and 4 bases from J, the junction kept 2 bases outside the gene matches. Germline V gives CDR1 SEHNR, CDR2 FQNEAQ (reference sequence). CDR3 sequence: CASSRGLAGGETQYF. The CDR3 coding sequence is TGTGCCAGCAGCCGGGGACTAGCGGGAGGAGAGACCCAGTACTTC.

The chain combines TRBV5-4 with TRBJ2-7, with D possibly TRBD1 on 6 matching bases. Germline loops: CDR1 SGHNT, CDR2 YYREEE (reference sequence). This CDR3 has 14 amino acids. The germline V and J ends were trimmed by 4 bases and 3 bases, with 14 bases remaining between them. CDR3 sequence (DNA): TGTGCCAGCAGCCCCCGGGACACGGTCTACGAGCAGTACTTC. Translated: CASSPRDTVYEQYF.

V usage is TRBV7-8 and J usage is TRBJ2-7; D call uncertain. This CDR3 comprises 13 residues. Trimming pared 9 bases from V and 2 bases from J, leaving 14 bases between. Germline values: CDR1 SGHVS, CDR2 FQNEAQ. The CDR3: CASCTNPTYEQYF. CDR3 coding DNA: TGTGCCAGTTGTACAAATCCAACCTACGAGCAGTACTTC.

The genes are TRBV27 and TRBJ2-7, with a possible D match to TRBD1 (6 bases). Trimming took off 3 bases at V and 3 bases at J, with 21 bases between the two ends. This CDR3 spans 17 amino acids. Germline V gene data show CDR1 as MNHEY and CDR2 as SMNVEV (reference sequence). The DNA for the CDR3 is TGTGCCAGCAGTTTCGGCGTGGAAGGGCAAGGGGGCTACGAGCAGTACTTC. Its translation: CASSFGVEGQGGYEQYF.

This clone was counted only a few times. The J gene is TRBJ2-2, the V gene TRBV11-1; TRBD2 agrees at 7 bases. The CDR3 totals 12 residues. CDR1 SGHAT and CDR2 FQDESV come from the germline V gene (reference sequence). Trimming removed 6 bases from V and 7 bases from J; junction bases left unmatched: 2. The CDR3 protein is CASRRGNGELFF. In nucleotides, the CDR3 is TGTGCCAGCAGGCGGGGGAACGGGGAGCTGTTTTTT. Full variable domain (rest looked up from reference TRBV11-1 and TRBJ2-2): EAEVAQSPRYKITEKSQAVAFWCDPISGHATLYWYRQILGQGPELLVQFQDESVVDDSQLPKDRFSAERLKGVDSTLKIQPAELGDSAMYLCASRRGNGELFFGEGSRLTVL.

The genes are TRBV15 and TRBJ2-3; TRBD2 aligns across 10 bases. Trimming cost V 3 bases and J 0 bases; bases outside gene matches: 6. CDR1 LNHNV and CDR2 YYDKDF come from the germline V gene (reference sequence). This CDR3 comprises 17 residues. The chain's CDR3 is CATSSGLAATSTDTQYF. DNA for the CDR3: TGTGCCACCAGCAGTGGACTAGCGGCCACTAGCACAGATACGCAGTATTTT.

V is TRBV23-1 and J is TRBJ1-1, with D unresolved. TRBV23-1 is an open reading frame, and its role is uncertain. CDR3 length: 11 amino acids. Trimming pared 3 bases from V and 11 bases from J, leaving 10 bases between. The CDR3 DNA reads TGCGCCAGCAGTCAGGGCTTGGAGGCTTTCTTT. Translated, it gives CASSQGLEAFF.

The V and J genes are TRBV4-2 and TRBJ1-1, with D perhaps TRBD1 (6 bases). Trimming cost V 5 bases and J 0 bases, with 10 bases left between them. Germline V CDR1 and CDR2: LGHNA, YNFKEQ. The CDR3 totals 14 residues. CDR3 in amino acids: CASSLGHLNTEAFF. CDR3 bases: TGTGCCAGCAGCTTGGGACACTTGAACACTGAAGCTTTCTTT.

The gene calls are TRBV30 and TRBJ2-7; tentative D call: TRBD1 (8 bases). V was cut by 4 bases and J by 6 bases, with 31 bases left in between. CDR1 GTSNPN and CDR2 SVGIG come from the germline V gene (reference sequence). The CDR3 consists of 18 residues. CDR3 sequence reads: CAWIQGGYSGVGDCEQYF. The CDR3 DNA sequence: TGTGCCTGGATACAGGGGGGGTATTCGGGAGTAGGAGATTGCGAGCAGTACTTC.

This chain uses TRBV29-1 with TRBJ2-5; 9 nucleotides agree with TRBD1. Trimming removed 5 bases from V and 3 bases from J; junction bases left unmatched: 10. The germline gives CDR1 SQVTM, CDR2 ANQGSEA. The CDR3 covers 15 residues. In DNA, the CDR3 is TGCAGCGTTCTATCCGGGACAGGGACCGAAGAGACCCAGTACTTC. Its translation is CSVLSGTGTEETQYF.

This chain joins TRBV4-3 and TRBJ2-7; a possible D gene is TRBD1 (6 bases). Trimming left V 0 bases short and J 0 bases short, with 15 bases between. The CDR3 covers 17 residues. Germline CDR1 LGHNA, CDR2 YSLEER. CDR3 in amino acids: CASSQDTDSSSSYEQYF. DNA for the CDR3: TGCGCCAGCAGCCAAGATACGGACAGCTCAAGCTCCTACGAGCAGTACTTC.

This clone was detected once. CDR3 region: CASKGTGVYNEQFF. The CDR3, as DNA: TGTGCCAGTAAGGGGACAGGGGTATACAATGAGCAGTTCTTC. V usage is TRBV19 and J usage is TRBJ2-1, with TRBD1 identical over 10 bases. J lost 4 bases, V lost 7 bases, and 4 bases had no gene match. The CDR3 has 14 amino acids. Germline CDR1 LNHDA, CDR2 SQIVND (reference sequence).

The V call is TRBV9, the J call TRBJ2-7, with D possibly called TRBD1 or TRBD2 (5 bases each). This CDR3 spans 18 amino acids. V gave up 7 bases and J gave up 0 bases, with 26 bases separating them. Germline V lookup: CDR1 SGDLS, CDR2 YYNGEE. CDR3 in amino acids: CASADPGPGRRNSYEQYF. DNA for the CDR3: TGTGCCAGCGCGGACCCAGGGCCGGGACGGCGGAACTCCTACGAGCAGTACTTC. Looking up the rest from reference TRBV9 and TRBJ2-7 gives the full variable domain: DSGVTQTPKHLITATGQRVTLRCSPRSGDLSVYWYQQSLDQGLQFLIQYYNGEERAKGNILERFSAQQFPDLHSELNLSSLELGDSALYFCASADPGPGRRNSYEQYFGPGTRLTVT.

The CDR3 spells CASGGLAGGRGNNEQFF. The CDR3 DNA is TGTGCCAGCGGGGGACTAGCGGGAGGGAGGGGGAACAATGAGCAGTTCTTC. The chain links TRBV6-8 to TRBJ2-1; 16 bases match TRBD2. The CDR3 spans 17 residues. The V and J ends lost 8 bases and 5 bases, in that order; junction bases with no gene match: 9. Germline CDR1 MNHGY, CDR2 SAAAGT.

The genes are TRBV19 and TRBJ2-5; 7 nucleotides line up with TRBD2. From germline, CDR1 is LNHDA and CDR2 SQIVND (reference sequence). This CDR3 contains 14 residues. Trimming removed 1 base from V and 5 bases from J; junction bases left unmatched: 4. CDR3 coding DNA: TGTGCCAGTAGTATAGGCACGGGGGGTGAGACCCAGTACTTC. Its protein product is CASSIGTGGETQYF.

This clone was recorded once. The V and J genes are TRBV9 and TRBJ2-2, with 7 bases identical to TRBD2. Germline CDR1 reads SGDLS; CDR2 reads YYNGEE. The CDR3 spans 17 residues. J lost 0 bases, V lost 0 bases, and 5 bases had no gene match. The CDR3 is CASSVGAGATNTGELFF. DNA of the CDR3: TGTGCCAGCAGCGTAGGGGCGGGAGCGACGAACACCGGGGAGCTGTTTTTT.

This rearrangement joins TRBV30 to TRBJ1-4, with TRBD1 matching over 7 bases. V was clipped by 8 bases and J by 4 bases; unmatched bases: 7. CDR1 is GTSNPN, CDR2 SVGIG, per germline (reference sequence). The CDR3 runs to 13 residues. The CDR3 spells CASQGQLNEKLFF. The CDR3 region has the DNA TGTGCCAGCCAGGGACAGCTTAATGAAAAACTGTTTTTT.

The chain uses TRBV7-9 and TRBJ1-2, with D maybe TRBD1 (5 bases). V was trimmed by 1 base and J by 1 base, leaving 16 bases between them. The CDR3 loop spans 17 amino acids. CDR1 and CDR2 (germline): SEHNR, FQNEAQ (reference sequence). CDR3 residues: CASSLGGSRGVNYGYTF. CDR3 sequence (DNA): TGTGCCAGCAGCTTAGGAGGGTCAAGAGGGGTTAACTATGGCTACACCTTC.

The genes are TRBV19 and TRBJ1-1; TRBD1 agrees at 7 bases. V lost 2 bases to trimming and J lost 1 base; unmatched junction nucleotides: 16. The germline V gene has CDR1 LNHDA and CDR2 SQIVND (reference sequence). This CDR3 has 19 amino acids. The CDR3 DNA reads as TGTGCCAGTAGTATACCCTTCTATTCAGGGGGGCTGAAGAACACTGAAGCTTTCTTT. As protein: CASSIPFYSGGLKNTEAFF.

This chain joins TRBV5-4 and TRBJ2-1, with D possibly matching TRBD2 (6 bases). Germline CDR1 is SGHNT and CDR2 is YYREEE (reference sequence). The CDR3 runs 13 residues. V was trimmed by 0 bases and J by 7 bases, leaving 8 bases between them. Here the CDR3 reads CASSLVGGNEQFF. CDR3 coding DNA: TGTGCCAGCAGCTTGGTTGGGGGGAATGAGCAGTTCTTC.